This TCR beta chain was captured in a study of control samples from healthy donors and cancer patients (dated by TCRdb to between 2020 and 2021). The library was obtained by the immunoSEQ multiplex PCR assay. TCRdb's version of the immuneACCESS table is confined to in-frame rearrangements and falls short of the full clone set. An unresolved V gene accounts for under half of the shortfall where checked; the remainder is of unknown origin. The sample yields fewer than 250,000 clones; approximately 90% were counted once. The top ten hold about 1.7% of the sample. Taken from cysteine to phenylalanine, the CDR3 has 13 residues. The sequence is cut down to CDR3 DNA, 39 bases in frame from base 1. According to the germline V gene, CDR1 reads SNHLY and CDR2 reads FYNNEI. Cut back by 1 base and 1 base, the V and J ends lie 5 bases apart. On this clone: The target of this receptor is not known. Base qualities are not at hand, and no much larger clone is one base apart.

The receptor comes from a man aged 30 to 39 in good health. The specimen sequenced was blood. The chain links TRBV2 with TRBJ2-7, with the D gene too uncertain to name. The DNA is TGTGCCAGCAGTGAAGGGATATCCTACGAGCAGTACTTC. Its translation reads: CASSEGISYEQYF.